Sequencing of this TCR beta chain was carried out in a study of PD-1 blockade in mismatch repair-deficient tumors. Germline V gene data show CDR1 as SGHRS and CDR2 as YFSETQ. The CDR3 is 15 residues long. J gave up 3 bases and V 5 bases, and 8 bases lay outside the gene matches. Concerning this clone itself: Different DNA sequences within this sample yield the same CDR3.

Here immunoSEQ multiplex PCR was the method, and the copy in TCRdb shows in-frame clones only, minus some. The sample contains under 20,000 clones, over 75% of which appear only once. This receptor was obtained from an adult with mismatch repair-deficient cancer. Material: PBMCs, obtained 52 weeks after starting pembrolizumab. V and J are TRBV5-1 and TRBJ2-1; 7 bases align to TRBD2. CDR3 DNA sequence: TGCGCCAGCAGACTCGCGGGAGAGTTCTACAATGAGCAGTTCTTC. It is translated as CASRLAGEFYNEQFF.